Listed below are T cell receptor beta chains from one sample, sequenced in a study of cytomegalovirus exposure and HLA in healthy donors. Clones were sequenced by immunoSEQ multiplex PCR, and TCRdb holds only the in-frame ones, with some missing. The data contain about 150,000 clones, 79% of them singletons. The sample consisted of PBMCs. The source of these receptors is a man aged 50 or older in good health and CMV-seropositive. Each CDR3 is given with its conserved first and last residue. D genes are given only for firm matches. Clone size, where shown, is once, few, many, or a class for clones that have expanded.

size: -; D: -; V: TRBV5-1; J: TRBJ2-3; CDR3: CASGQLGDTQYF; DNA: TGCGCCAGCGGCCAACTCGGGGATACGCAGTATTTT
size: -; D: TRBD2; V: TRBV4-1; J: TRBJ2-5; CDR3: CASSQGTSGRSLETQYF; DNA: TGCGCCAGCAGCCAAGGGACTAGCGGGAGATCATTGGAGACCCAGTACTTC
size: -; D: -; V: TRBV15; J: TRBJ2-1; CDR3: CATSRDLIGSSSYNEQFF; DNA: TGTGCCACCAGCAGAGATCTTATCGGGAGCAGCTCCTACAATGAGCAGTTCTTC
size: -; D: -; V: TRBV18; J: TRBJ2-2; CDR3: CASSIGGSTGELFF; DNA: TGTGCCAGCTCAATTGGCGGGTCCACCGGGGAGCTGTTTTTT
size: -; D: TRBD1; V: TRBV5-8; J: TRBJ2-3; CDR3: CASSYPGQGTDTQYF; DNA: TGTGCCAGCAGCTATCCGGGACAGGGCACAGATACGCAGTATTTT
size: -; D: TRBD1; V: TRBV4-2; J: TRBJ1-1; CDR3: CASSPGQGLNTEAFF; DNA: TGTGCCAGCAGCCCCGGACAGGGACTGAACACTGAAGCTTTCTTT
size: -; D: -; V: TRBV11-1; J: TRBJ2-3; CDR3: CASSSGGTQYF; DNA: TGTGCCAGCAGCTCGGGTGGCACGCAGTATTTT
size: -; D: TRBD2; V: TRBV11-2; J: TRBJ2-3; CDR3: CASSLGMLAGDTDTQYF; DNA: TGTGCCAGCAGCTTAGGTATGCTAGCGGGAGACACAGATACGCAGTATTTT
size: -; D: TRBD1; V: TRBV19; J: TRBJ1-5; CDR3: CASSKGQTVSNQPQHF; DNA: TGTGCCAGTAGTAAGGGACAGACAGTAAGCAATCAGCCCCAGCATTTT
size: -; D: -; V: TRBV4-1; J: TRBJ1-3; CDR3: CASSQRSPHRDSGNTIYF; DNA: TGCGCCAGCAGCCAAAGGTCCCCCCACAGGGACTCTGGAAACACCATATATTTT
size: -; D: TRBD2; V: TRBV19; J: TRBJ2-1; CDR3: CASSMRLAGYNEQFF; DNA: TGTGCCAGTAGTATGCGTCTAGCGGGCTACAATGAGCAGTTCTTC
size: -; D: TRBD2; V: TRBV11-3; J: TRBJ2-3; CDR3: CASSPSGRSTDTQYF; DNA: TGTGCCAGCAGCCCTAGCGGGAGAAGTACAGATACGCAGTATTTT
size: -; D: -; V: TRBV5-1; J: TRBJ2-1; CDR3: CASSLDGNYEQFF; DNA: TGCGCCAGCAGCTTGGACGGGAACTATGAGCAGTTCTTC
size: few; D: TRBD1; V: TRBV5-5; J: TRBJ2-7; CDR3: CASSNTGTGLYEQYF; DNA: TGTGCCAGCAGCAACACCGGGACAGGGTTGTACGAGCAGTACTTC
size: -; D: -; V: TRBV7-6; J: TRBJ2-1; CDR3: CASSLVLGTFNEQFF; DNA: TGTGCCAGCAGCTTAGTACTAGGGACATTCAATGAGCAGTTCTTC
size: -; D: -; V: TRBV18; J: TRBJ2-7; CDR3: CASSPDTVAEQYF; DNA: TGTGCCAGCTCACCAGACACAGTGGCCGAGCAGTACTTC
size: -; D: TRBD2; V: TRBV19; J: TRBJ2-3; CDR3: CASSPGLAGLNGITDTQYF; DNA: TGTGCCAGTAGTCCGGGACTAGCGGGGCTAAACGGGATCACAGATACGCAGTATTTT
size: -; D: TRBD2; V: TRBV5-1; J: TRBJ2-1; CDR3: CASSPGLAGPMGNEQFF; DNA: TGCGCCAGCAGCCCTGGACTAGCGGGACCAATGGGTAATGAGCAGTTCTTC
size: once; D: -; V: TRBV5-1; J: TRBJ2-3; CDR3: CASSLDQDTQYF; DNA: TGCGCCAGCAGCTTGGATCAGGATACGCAGTATTTT
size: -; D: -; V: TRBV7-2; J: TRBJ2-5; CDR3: CASSFDRTQETQYF; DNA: TGTGCCAGCAGCTTCGACCGGACTCAAGAGACCCAGTACTTC
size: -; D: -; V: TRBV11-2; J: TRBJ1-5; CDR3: CASSLGEQGYNQPQHF; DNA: TGTGCCAGCAGCTTAGGCGAACAGGGTTACAATCAGCCCCAGCATTTT
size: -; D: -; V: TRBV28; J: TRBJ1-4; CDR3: CASSLFSVAREKLFF; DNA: TGTGCCAGCAGTTTATTCTCCGTGGCGAGGGAAAAACTGTTTTTT
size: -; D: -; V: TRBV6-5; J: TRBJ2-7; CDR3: CASSYMGGVGEQYF; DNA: TGTGCCAGCAGTTACATGGGCGGGGTAGGGGAGCAGTACTTC
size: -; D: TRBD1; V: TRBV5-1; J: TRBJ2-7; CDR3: CASSLDGTGGSYEQYF; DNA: TGCGCCAGCAGCCTGGATGGGACAGGGGGGTCCTACGAGCAGTACTTC
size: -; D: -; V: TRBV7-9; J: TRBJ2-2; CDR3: CASSLGRGYTGELFF; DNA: TGTGCCAGCAGCTTAGGGAGAGGTTACACCGGGGAGCTGTTTTTT
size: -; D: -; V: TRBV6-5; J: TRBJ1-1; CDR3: CASSYSLGNTEAFF; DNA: TGTGCCAGCAGTTACTCCCTCGGGAACACTGAAGCTTTCTTT